One sample yielded the 26 T cell receptor beta chains listed below, sequenced in a study of PD-1 blockade in classical Hodgkin lymphoma. After autologous stem cell transplantation all patients relapsed, and prior brentuximab vedotin exposure differed between cohorts. Sequencing was performed with immunoSEQ multiplex PCR; in TCRdb, only in-frame clones are kept and a portion is missing. The sample comprises some 100,000 clones, 85% to 90% of which are singletons, and 5% to 7.5% rests with the top ten. The sample in question was peripheral blood mononuclear cells (PBMCs), obtained before the second cycle of nivolumab. All receptors come from a human donor with classical Hodgkin lymphoma.

This clone was found once. The chain couples TRBV6-4 to TRBJ2-2, with D perhaps matching TRBD2 (7 bases). V was clipped by 5 bases and J by 6 bases, with 13 bases between them. Germline loops: CDR1 MRHNA, CDR2 SNTAGT. The CDR3 has 14 amino acids. In nucleotides, the CDR3 is TGTGCCAGCAGTCCAACAGGGAGGGCCGGGGAGCTGTTTTTT. This translates into CASSPTGRAGELFF.

The chain has TRBV29-1 and TRBJ1-1; D gene unclear. Germline CDR1 SQVTM, CDR2 ANQGSEA. CDR3 length: 11 residues. V was pared by 7 bases and J by 0 bases, with 6 bases between. The CDR3 coding sequence is TGCAGCGCAACAGTGAACACTGAAGCTTTCTTT. This gives the protein CSATVNTEAFF. The variable domain in full, with the rest retrieved from reference TRBV29-1 and TRBJ1-1, is SAVISQKPSRDICQRGTSLTIQCQVDSQVTMMFWYRQQPGQSLTLIATANQGSEATYESGFVIDKFPISRPNLTFSTLTVSNMSPEDSSIYLCSATVNTEAFFGQGTRLTVV.

The chain carries TRBV9 and TRBJ2-2, with a tentative D call TRBD2 (6 bases). CDR3 size: 16 residues. CDR1 is SGDLS, CDR2 YYNGEE, per germline. The V and J ends lost 0 bases and 6 bases respectively, with 15 bases between them. For the CDR3, the DNA is TGTGCCAGCAGCGTAGTCGGGGGTTCGGGGCCCGGGGAGCTGTTTTTT. This sequence encodes CASSVVGGSGPGELFF.

V gene TRBV19 combines with J gene TRBJ1-4; D is possibly TRBD1 (5 bases). Trimming cost V 4 bases and J 8 bases, with 11 bases left between them. Germline assignment: CDR1 LNHDA and CDR2 SQIVND (reference sequence). This CDR3 has 13 amino acids. CDR3 in DNA: TGTGCCAGTAGTAAAGGGGCAAGGGAAAAACTGTTTTTT. It encodes CASSKGAREKLFF.

V gene TRBV11-2 combines with J gene TRBJ1-4; D is unclear. The CDR3 sequence is 12 residues long. Trimming cost V 4 bases and J 7 bases, with 7 bases left between them. Germline V gene lookup returns CDR1 SGHAT and CDR2 FQNNGV. CDR3: CASSSLREKLFF. As DNA, the CDR3 is TGTGCCAGCAGCTCATTACGTGAAAAACTGTTTTTT. Drawing the rest from reference TRBV11-2 and TRBJ1-4, the complete variable domain is EAGVAQSPRYKIIEKRQSVAFWCNPISGHATLYWYQQILGQGPKLLIQFQNNGVVDDSQLPKDRFSAERLKGVDSTLKIQPAKLEDSAVYLCASSSLREKLFFGSGTQLSVL.

The chain couples TRBV11-3 to TRBJ2-7, with D unresolved. The ends were cut back, 4 bases at V and 4 bases at J, with 14 bases in the middle. The germline V gene has CDR1 SGHNT and CDR2 YENEEA. The length of the CDR3 is 14 residues. In DNA form, the CDR3 reads TGTGCCAGCAGCTCCACATCCAAGTCGTACGAGCAGTACTTC. Translated, it gives CASSSTSKSYEQYF.

The chain joins TRBV7-2 to TRBJ2-5; 12 bases line up with TRBD2. Germline CDR1 reads SGHTA; CDR2 reads FQGNSA. With 4 bases clipped from V and 2 bases from J, the junction kept 2 bases outside the gene matches. The CDR3 sequence is 15 residues long. The CDR3 loop is CASSSGLAGQETQYF. The CDR3 region has the DNA TGTGCCAGCAGCTCAGGACTAGCGGGGCAAGAGACCCAGTACTTC.

The chain has TRBV7-8 and TRBJ2-1, with D unclear. The CDR3 has 12 amino acids. CDR1 and CDR2 (germline): SGHVS, FQNEAQ. V lost 10 bases and J lost 6, with 13 bases in between. CDR3 protein: CAKHNMSNEQFF. The CDR3 nucleotides are TGTGCCAAACATAATATGTCCAATGAGCAGTTCTTC.

This chain connects TRBV5-4 to TRBJ1-2; TRBD1 aligns across 9 bases. Per the germline V gene, CDR1 is SGHNT and CDR2 is YYREEE (reference sequence). V was clipped by 3 bases and J by 4 bases; unmatched bases: 10. CDR3 size: 16 residues. The CDR3 here is CASSSWGTGGAYGYTF. For the CDR3, the DNA is TGTGCCAGCAGCTCGTGGGGTACAGGGGGCGCCTATGGCTACACCTTC.

This chain uses TRBV19 with TRBJ1-5; D uncertain. The V end was cut by 7 bases, the J end by 4 bases, with 11 bases between. Germline CDR1 LNHDA, CDR2 SQIVND (reference sequence). CDR3 length: 13 amino acids. The DNA for the CDR3 is TGTGCCAGTATGTTCATCGGGAATCAGCCCCAGCATTTT. This codes for CASMFIGNQPQHF. The full variable domain, completed using reference TRBV19 and TRBJ1-5, is DGGITQSPKYLFRKEGQNVTLSCEQNLNHDAMYWYRQDPGQGLRLIYYSQIVNDFQKGDIAEGYSVSREKKESFPLTVTSAQKNPTAFYLCASMFIGNQPQHFGDGTRLSIL.

Of note for this clone: Other DNA variants within this sample encode the same CDR3. The chain couples TRBV19 to TRBJ1-1; D gene unclear. Germline CDR1 is LNHDA and CDR2 is SQIVND (reference sequence). V was cut by 8 bases and J by 3 bases, with 13 bases left in between. This CDR3 contains 13 residues. CDR3 sequence reads: CASRKQGYTEAFF. CDR3 in DNA: TGTGCCAGTCGGAAACAAGGGTACACTGAAGCTTTCTTT.

The chain links TRBV10-2 to TRBJ1-4; tentative D call: TRBD1 (5 bases). V was cut by 5 bases and J by 2 bases, with 9 bases left in between. This CDR3 has 14 residues. Germline V lookup: CDR1 WSHSY, CDR2 SAAADI. CDR3 in amino acids: CASSWAGTNEKLFF. CDR3 DNA sequence: TGCGCCAGCAGTTGGGCAGGGACTAATGAAAAACTGTTTTTT.

The chain couples TRBV7-3 to TRBJ2-2; TRBD2 agrees at 10 bases. The CDR3 spans 16 residues. The germline gives CDR1 SGHTA, CDR2 FQGTGA. Trimming at V came to 3 bases and at J to 4 bases, leaving 5 bases not matched to a gene. The CDR3 coding sequence is TGTGCCAGCAGCTTCCTAGCGGGGGACCCCACCGGGGAGCTGTTTTTT. Translating gives CASSFLAGDPTGELFF. Variable domain in full (rest from reference TRBV7-3 and TRBJ2-2): GAGVSQTPSNKVTEKGKYVELRCDPISGHTALYWYRQSLGQGPEFLIYFQGTGAADDSGLPNDRFFAVRPEGSVSTLKIQRTERGDSAVYLCASSFLAGDPTGELFFGEGSRLTVL.

In this sample, this clone turned up once. In DNA form, the CDR3 reads TGTGCCAGCAGTTCGATAGGGGGCGCGGGTCAGCCCCAGCATTTT. Amino acid sequence: CASSSIGGAGQPQHF. The V and J genes are TRBV6-1 and TRBJ1-5; 7 nucleotides line up with TRBD1. V was clipped by 5 bases and J by 6 bases; unmatched bases: 10. Germline V gives CDR1 MNHNS, CDR2 SASEGT. The CDR3 has 15 amino acids.

The chain links TRBV2 to TRBJ1-3; D may be TRBD1 (5 bases). Trimming removed 7 bases from V and 3 bases from J, with 10 bases in between. The CDR3 sequence is 13 residues long. The germline CDR1 and CDR2 sequences are SNHLY and FYNNEI. Here the CDR3 DNA reads TGTGCCAGCATAGTAAGGGGTGGAAACACCATATATTTT. Translation gives CASIVRGGNTIYF.

This clone came up a few times. V and J are TRBV7-2 and TRBJ1-6; D remains unclear. The CDR3 extends over 14 amino acids. CDR1 SGHTA and CDR2 FQGNSA come from the germline V gene. V was shortened by 3 bases and J by 7 bases, with 10 bases between the two germline ends. The CDR3 sequence: CASSFELANSPLHF. Here the CDR3 DNA reads TGTGCCAGCAGCTTTGAGCTTGCAAATTCACCCCTCCACTTT.

The J gene is TRBJ2-7, the V gene TRBV30; perhaps TRBD2 as D (6 bases). Germline V gene sequence: CDR1 GTSNPN, CDR2 SVGIG (reference sequence). The length of the CDR3 is 16 residues. V was cut by 3 bases and J by 4 bases, with 22 bases left in between. CDR3 DNA sequence: TGTGCCTGGAGGGGGAGGAGAGTGCTCTTCGGGTACGAGCAGTACTTC. This encodes CAWRGRRVLFGYEQYF.

This clone was observed once. V usage is TRBV7-8 and J usage is TRBJ1-1; no definite D call. The germline V gene encodes CDR1 SGHVS and CDR2 FQNEAQ. CDR3 length: 16 amino acids. Trimming took off 2 bases at V and 2 bases at J, with 15 bases between the two ends. The CDR3 is CASSLLRFRANTEAFF. In nucleotides, the CDR3 is TGTGCCAGCAGCTTATTGAGGTTTCGGGCAAACACTGAAGCTTTCTTT.

The sample holds one count of this clone. This chain's CDR3 is CASSENPWTANTGELFF. DNA of the CDR3: TGCGCCAGCAGTGAGAACCCATGGACAGCGAACACCGGGGAGCTGTTTTTT. The chain carries TRBV10-1 and TRBJ2-2; TRBD1 is a possible D gene (6 bases). This CDR3 has 17 amino acids. V shed 2 bases and J shed 0 bases, with 13 bases lying between them. Per germline, CDR1 WNHNN and CDR2 SYGVQD (reference sequence).

The chain has TRBV6-5 and TRBJ2-7, with D unclear. The V end was cut by 5 bases, the J end by 1 base, with 3 bases between. CDR1 and CDR2 (germline): MNHEY, SVGAGI. The CDR3 covers 11 residues. The CDR3 DNA reads TGTGCCAGCAGTAAGTCCTACGAGCAGTACTTC. Its translation is CASSKSYEQYF.

This chain links TRBV7-9 with TRBJ2-3; no firm D call. Germline V lookup: CDR1 SEHNR, CDR2 FQNEAQ (reference sequence). This CDR3 is 13 amino acids long. The V gene lost 5 bases and the J gene lost 3 bases, with 9 bases spanning the gap. The DNA for the CDR3 is TGTGCCAGCAGCAACACCCAGACAGATACGCAGTATTTT. This sequence encodes CASSNTQTDTQYF.

The chain carries TRBV6-4 and TRBJ2-1; D remains ambiguous. The CDR3 runs 14 residues. Germline-derived CDR1 and CDR2 are MRHNA and SNTAGT. The V end was cut by 0 bases, the J end by 5 bases, with 8 bases between. The CDR3 bases are TGTGCCAGCAGTGACTCGCCCGAGCACAATGAGCAGTTCTTC. As protein: CASSDSPEHNEQFF.

This chain links TRBV7-9 with TRBJ2-7; D unresolved. CDR1 and CDR2 from the germline V gene are SEHNR and FQNEAQ (reference sequence). The CDR3 extends over 13 amino acids. Deletions cut 5 bases from V and 6 bases from J, with 14 bases between. The CDR3 nucleotides are TGTGCCAGCAGCCCCGGGCCGCTCCTCGAGCAGTACTTC. It yields the protein CASSPGPLLEQYF.

The chain recombines TRBV28 with TRBJ2-1; perhaps TRBD2 as D (6 bases). The germline CDR1 and CDR2 sequences are MDHEN and SYDVKM. V lost 5 bases and J lost 2, with 16 bases in between. The length of the CDR3 is 16 residues. As DNA, the CDR3 is TGTGCCAGCAGTCCAGCAAGACTAGGTACCTACAATGAGCAGTTCTTC. Translation: CASSPARLGTYNEQFF.

The CDR3 DNA sequence: TGTGCCACCAGCAGAGATCGCCTAGCGGGGAGAAATGAGCAGTTCTTC. Amino acids: CATSRDRLAGRNEQFF. The chain recombines TRBV15 with TRBJ2-1; 9 bases agree with TRBD2. The CDR3 totals 16 residues. CDR1 LNHNV and CDR2 YYDKDF come from the germline V gene (reference sequence). V lost 0 bases and J lost 7; bases outside the gene matches: 7. The full variable domain, completed using reference TRBV15 and TRBJ2-1, is DAMVIQNPRYQVTQFGKPVTLSCSQTLNHNVMYWYQQKSSQAPKLLFHYYDKDFNNEADTPDNFQSRRPNTSFCFLDIRSPGLGDTAMYLCATSRDRLAGRNEQFFGPGTRLTVL.

The CDR3 here is CASNPGAGANVLTF. The DNA for the CDR3 is TGTGCCAGCAACCCCGGGGCTGGGGCCAACGTCCTGACTTTC. The V gene is TRBV9, the J gene TRBJ2-6; TRBD2 is a possible D gene (5 bases). The CDR3 totals 14 residues. Germline CDR1 is SGDLS and CDR2 is YYNGEE. V was clipped by 6 bases and J by 2 bases, with 9 bases between them.